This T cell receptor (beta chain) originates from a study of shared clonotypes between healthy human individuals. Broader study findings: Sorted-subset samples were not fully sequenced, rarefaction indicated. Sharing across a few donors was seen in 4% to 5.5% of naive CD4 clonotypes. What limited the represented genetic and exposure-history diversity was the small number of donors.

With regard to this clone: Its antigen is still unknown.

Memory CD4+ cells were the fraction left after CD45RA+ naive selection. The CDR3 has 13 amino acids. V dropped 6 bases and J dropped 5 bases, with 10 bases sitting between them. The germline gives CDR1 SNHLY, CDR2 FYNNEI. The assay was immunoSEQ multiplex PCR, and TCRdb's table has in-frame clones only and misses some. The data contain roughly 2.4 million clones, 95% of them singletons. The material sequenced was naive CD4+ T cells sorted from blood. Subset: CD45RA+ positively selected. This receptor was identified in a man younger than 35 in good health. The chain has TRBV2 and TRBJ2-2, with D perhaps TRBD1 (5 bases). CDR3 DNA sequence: TGTGCCAGCAGGGGGCTAATTACCGGGGAGCTGTTTTTT. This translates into CASRGLITGELFF.